This T cell receptor (beta chain) was profiled in a study of radiation and T cells in renal cell carcinoma. Documented time point: blood 4 weeks post-SBRT, at nephrectomy. Treatment specified: 15 Gy SBRT to primary tumor, nephrectomy 4 weeks later. Nephrectomy followed 15 Gy stereotactic body radiation by 4 weeks. Serial blood draws occurred at baseline and 2 and 4 weeks post-SBRT. Clear cell pathology was present in this patient's renal cell carcinoma. Trimming removed 0 bases from V and 1 base from J, with 10 bases in between. CDR3 length: 15 residues. Germline CDR1 and CDR2: SGHRS and YFSETQ. Clones were sequenced by immunoSEQ multiplex PCR, and TCRdb holds only the in-frame ones, with some missing. Of about 78,000 clones listed, 89% were seen once; the top ten hold more than 5.5%.

The chain uses TRBV5-1 and TRBJ1-2; D not certain. The TCR originated in an older woman with renal cell carcinoma. The material sequenced was blood, taken from a patient whose treatment included radiotherapy and nephrectomy. The DNA of the CDR3 is TGCGCCAGCAGCTTGGCAGCGGGCCTTAACTATGGCTACACCTTC. Protein sequence: CASSLAAGLNYGYTF.